Listed below are T cell receptor beta chains from one sample, sequenced in a study of naive and memory T cell subsets. MiXCR, run by TCRdb on the UMI-ligation and nested PCR reads, gives a single entry per CDR3 protein. The table includes 140,000 to 150,000 distinct CDR3 sequences, 22% detected once. The sequenced sample consisted of naive CD4+ T cells from blood. Source of these receptors: a human donor in good health. CDR3s leave out the opening cysteine and the closing phenylalanine or tryptophan.

v_call | cdr3_aa
TRBV20-1 | SAPGTSGNINEQF
TRBV6-5 | ASSSSPLYNEQF
TRBV28 | ASSGGVAGGKVQY
TRBV12-3/TRBV12-4 | ASQKRLVSYNEQF
TRBV10-2 | ASSLSLRETQY
TRBV12-3/TRBV12-4 | ASRRGPDREGNQPQH
TRBV20-1 | SAKGGTSLYEQY
TRBV25-1 | ASMSSRETQY
TRBV10-3 | AINPTGKGTEAF
TRBV15 | ATSRFPQGADTEAF
TRBV14 | ASSQDQVDRQVGQGHYEQY
TRBV29-1 | SVEDPPAAPANEQF
TRBV10-3 | AISEKVNTEAF
TRBV3-1 | ASSPLRDRNIQY
TRBV6-1 | ASSAGTSGRDGGGLF
TRBV5-1 | ASSSTRQGRETQY
TRBV18 | ASSPARGGGYT
TRBV29-1 | SVESSAASSYEQY
TRBV7-2 | ASSLSQASTDTQY
TRBV7-2 | ASRKNSGSSYNEQF
TRBV20-1 | SAPLTGSNQPQH
TRBV10-1 | ASGSGQDNSPLH
TRBV20-1 | SARGQFRTGEGYEQY
TRBV7-6 | ASSIADRAGVFYNEQF
TRBV14 | ASSQVPETQY
TRBV9 | ASSARIGNTEAF
TRBV6-6 | ASSYYGGRGGQETQY
TRBV10-1 | ASSEEAPIDYEQY
TRBV6-5 | ASRVDRGLLTEAF
TRBV29-1 | SVHGGSGNTIY
TRBV5-4 | ASSSRTGYNEQF
TRBV30 | AWIRGVDTQY
TRBV14 | ASSQVNLQGSEQY
TRBV7-8 | ASSPTRDSVADTQY
TRBV9 | ASSGPMAGGNNEQF
TRBV5-1 | ASSLNPGAGELF
TRBV20-1 | SARVGAGVYYNEQF
TRBV6-1 | ASSVDRAADTQY
TRBV19 | ASSIPTLGSYNEQF
TRBV28 | ASTPASSYGYT
TRBV2 | ASSVRRGSYNSPLH
TRBV12-3/TRBV12-4 | ASSLTGTSGVTDTQY
TRBV7-9 | ASSSDRGLSNEQF
TRBV6-6 | ASRLLGDTQY
TRBV9 | ASSVGTTPYSYNEQF
TRBV6-1 | ASSAYEQY
TRBV7-2 | ASSPNLAGGPNEQY
TRBV9 | ASSPGQGRTGELF
TRBV7-2 | ASSLRQSSGRAAGELF
TRBV2 | ASNRLAATDTQY